This passage covers 17 T cell receptor beta chains from one sample sequenced in a study of CD8 T cells in ankylosing spondylitis (dated by TCRdb to 2015 to 2018). Libraries were made using 5' RACE. Sequencing took place on an Illumina HiSeq 2500. TCRdb itself trimmed the public reads at Q25 with fastp, ran MiXCR and retained productive beta chains. Here each entry gathers all rows of one CDR3 protein and keeps the most common genes and DNA. In all, the sample holds around 250,000 distinct CDR3 sequences, and 15% to 20% of those were seen once. Around a third of the sample rests with the top ten. Sequencing was done on a sample of blood, either unsorted or a sorted T cell fraction (not recorded which). The receptors here all came from a male donor with ankylosing spondylitis or in good health (not recorded which).

The chain carries TRBV7-3 and TRBJ2-5, with 7 positions matching TRBD2. From germline, CDR1 is SGHTA and CDR2 FQGTGA. Unmatched junction bases numbered 8, after V lost 5 bases and J lost 5 bases. The CDR3 totals 14 residues. CDR3 region: CASSPGLGGETQYF. The DNA of the CDR3 is TGTGCCAGCAGCCCTGGACTGGGGGGGGAGACCCAGTACTTC.

This clonotype was found a few times. This chain joins TRBV6-1 and TRBJ2-3; D may match TRBD1 or TRBD2 (5 bases each). The CDR3 length is 13 residues. Germline CDR1 and CDR2: MNHNS and SASEGT. Deletions cut 1 base from V and 6 bases from J, with 8 bases between. The CDR3 protein is CASSEGGGDTQYF. The CDR3 DNA reads TGTGCCAGCAGTGAAGGGGGCGGGGATACGCAGTATTTT.

This clonotype was detected only a few times. The chain employs TRBV28 and TRBJ2-5; a weak D match, TRBD1 (7 bases). The CDR3 runs 14 residues. In germline, CDR1 is MDHEN, CDR2 SYDVKM. Trimming shortened V by 5 bases and J by 5 bases, and 15 bases separated the two germline ends. CDR3 loop: CASSPTGDLETQYF. The CDR3 DNA follows: TGTGCCAGCAGTCCCACAGGGGACTTGGAGACCCAGTACTTC.

This chain joins TRBV9 and TRBJ2-3; a weak D match, TRBD2 (5 bases). Trimming shortened V by 7 bases and J by 2 bases, and 11 bases separated the two germline ends. CDR3 length: 13 residues. Germline CDR1 SGDLS, CDR2 YYNGEE. CDR3 sequence (DNA): TGTGCCAGCGGGAGCGGAGACACAGATACGCAGTATTTT. This sequence encodes CASGSGDTDTQYF.

This clonotype was seen a few times. CDR3 nucleotides: TGTGCCAGCAGTCCCGAGAGCAACGTCCTGACTTTC. The encoded protein is CASSPESNVLTF. The gene calls are TRBV12-3 or TRBV12-4 and TRBJ2-6; D is ambiguous. The CDR3 sequence is 12 residues long. V lost 5 bases, J lost 9 bases, and 8 bases lay in between.

This clonotype was observed a few times. The rearrangement joins TRBV7-2 to TRBJ1-4; D is perhaps TRBD1 (6 bases). Trimming cost V 1 base and J 4 bases, with 16 bases left between them. Germline V CDR1 and CDR2: SGHTA, FQGNSA. There are 17 residues in the CDR3. CDR3 bases: TGTGCCAGCAGCTTAGGGAACCAGGGGCTCCATAATGAAAAACTGTTTTTT. The encoded protein is CASSLGNQGLHNEKLFF.

This clonotype was counted between two and nine times. The rearrangement joins TRBV27 to TRBJ1-1; D gene uncertain. The CDR3 has 13 amino acids. The germline CDR1 and CDR2 sequences are MNHEY and SMNVEV (reference sequence). Trimming stripped 5 bases from V and 5 bases from J, with 12 bases between. The CDR3 sequence is CASSDDMGTEAFF. The CDR3 DNA reads TGTGCCAGCAGTGATGACATGGGTACTGAAGCTTTCTTT.

This clonotype was seen at least ten times. This chain joins TRBV7-2 and TRBJ1-1; D may be TRBD1 (5 bases). Trimming shortened V by 3 bases and J by 5 bases, and 13 bases separated the two germline ends. Germline assignment: CDR1 SGHTA and CDR2 FQGNSA. The CDR3 loop spans 14 amino acids. This chain's CDR3 is CASSLVQGWTEAFF. The CDR3 DNA sequence: TGTGCCAGCAGCTTGGTGCAGGGTTGGACTGAAGCTTTCTTT.

This chain joins TRBV11-2 and TRBJ2-1; the D gene could be TRBD1 or TRBD2 (5 bases each). The V end lost 6 bases, the J end lost 0 bases, and 12 bases lay between the germline ends. CDR1 and CDR2 (germline): SGHAT, FQNNGV. The CDR3 loop spans 15 amino acids. CDR3 DNA: TGTGCCAGCAGTACGGCAGGGAGCTCCTACAATGAGCAGTTCTTC. Translation: CASSTAGSSYNEQFF. Variable domain in full (rest from reference TRBV11-2 and TRBJ2-1): EAGVAQSPRYKIIEKRQSVAFWCNPISGHATLYWYQQILGQGPKLLIQFQNNGVVDDSQLPKDRFSAERLKGVDSTLKIQPAKLEDSAVYLCASSTAGSSYNEQFFGPGTRLTVL.

This clonotype occurred a few times. The chain uses TRBV4-3 and TRBJ2-7; D might be TRBD1 (5 bases). The CDR3 has 13 residues. Germline values: CDR1 LGHNA, CDR2 YSLEER. V was shortened by 0 bases and J by 5 bases, with 8 bases between the two germline ends. This CDR3 is CASSQDRVHEQYF. In DNA form, the CDR3 reads TGCGCCAGCAGCCAAGACAGGGTCCACGAGCAGTACTTC.

The J gene is TRBJ2-3, the V gene TRBV7-2, with D uncertain. This CDR3 comprises 13 residues. V lost 5 bases and J lost 2, with 8 bases in between. Germline CDR1 and CDR2: SGHTA and FQGNSA. CDR3: CASSGPVTDTQYF. In DNA form, the CDR3 reads TGTGCCAGCAGCGGACCAGTCACAGATACGCAGTATTTT.

The rearrangement links TRBV20-1 to TRBJ2-5; 8 bases map to TRBD2. CDR3 size: 14 residues. Germline V gene lookup returns CDR1 DFQATT and CDR2 SNEGSKA (reference sequence). V was pared by 1 base and J by 7 bases, with 8 bases of the junction left unmatched. The CDR3 DNA sequence: TGCAGTGCTAGAGTTCCGGGACTAGGGGTGACCCAGTACTTC. Its protein is CSARVPGLGVTQYF.

The chain uses TRBV9 and TRBJ2-1; a weak D match, TRBD2 (6 bases). V was pared by 3 bases and J by 9 bases, with 16 bases between. The V gene's germline CDR1 is SGDLS and CDR2 YYNGEE. This CDR3 is 14 amino acids long. In DNA, the CDR3 is TGTGCCAGCAGCGAGTCGGGAGCGGTAGGTGAGCAGTTCTTC. As protein: CASSESGAVGEQFF.

The chain links TRBV20-1 to TRBJ2-7, with D possibly TRBD1 on 8 matching bases. V shed 0 bases and J shed 4 bases, with 10 bases lying between them. The CDR3 covers 13 residues. Per the germline V gene, CDR1 is DFQATT and CDR2 is SNEGSKA (reference sequence). The CDR3 loop is CSAREQGGYEQYF. DNA for the CDR3: TGCAGTGCTAGAGAACAGGGGGGGTACGAGCAGTACTTC.

Only a few counts were recorded for this clonotype. This chain links TRBV4-1 with TRBJ1-1; 9 nucleotides align to TRBD1. The ends lost 0 bases at V and 1 base at J; junction bases unmatched: 0. The CDR3 runs to 15 residues. In germline, CDR1 is MGHRA, CDR2 YSYEKL. The CDR3 reads CASSQEGQGNTEAFF. The CDR3 DNA reads TGCGCCAGCAGCCAAGAGGGACAGGGGAACACTGAAGCTTTCTTT.

The sample holds a few counts of this clonotype. The V and J genes are TRBV27 and TRBJ2-7, with a possible D match to TRBD2 (5 bases). Trimming took 2 bases from V and 4 from J, leaving 12 bases between them. This CDR3 spans 14 amino acids. The V gene's germline CDR1 is MNHEY and CDR2 SMNVEV (reference sequence). CDR3 residues: CASSLTVREYEQYF. The CDR3 DNA follows: TGTGCCAGCAGTTTAACCGTAAGGGAGTACGAGCAGTACTTC.

The rearrangement links TRBV27 to TRBJ2-2, with 10 nucleotides matching TRBD2. The CDR3 has 16 residues. V shed 8 bases, J shed 8 bases, and the junction held 14 bases outside the gene matches. Per the germline V gene, CDR1 is MNHEY and CDR2 is SMNVEV (reference sequence). The CDR3 bases are TGTGCCAGCTCCCAAGGGCTAGCGGGGGCGGGGGGGGAGCTGTTTTTT. This translates into CASSQGLAGAGGELFF.